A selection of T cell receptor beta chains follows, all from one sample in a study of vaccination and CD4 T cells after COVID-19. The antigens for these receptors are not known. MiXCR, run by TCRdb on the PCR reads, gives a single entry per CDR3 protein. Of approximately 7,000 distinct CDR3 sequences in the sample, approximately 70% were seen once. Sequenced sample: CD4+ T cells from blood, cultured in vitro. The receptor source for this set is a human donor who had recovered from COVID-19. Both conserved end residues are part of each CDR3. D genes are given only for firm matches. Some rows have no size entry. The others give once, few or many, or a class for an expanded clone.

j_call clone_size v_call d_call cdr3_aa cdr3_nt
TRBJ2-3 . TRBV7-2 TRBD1 CASSNTGAAQYF TGTGCCAGCAGCAATACAGGGGCTGCGCAGTATTTT
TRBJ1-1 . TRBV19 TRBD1 CASRSGQGRKSEAFF TGTGCCAGCCGATCCGGACAGGGGAGAAAGTCTGAAGCTTTCTTT
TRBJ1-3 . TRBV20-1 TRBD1 CSARTGLGNTIYF TGCAGTGCTCGGACAGGTCTAGGAAACACCATATATTTT
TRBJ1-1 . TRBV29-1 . CSALRNTEAFF TGCAGCGCCCTCAGGAACACTGAAGCTTTCTTT
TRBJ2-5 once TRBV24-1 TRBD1 CATSDWGTGWETQYF TGTGCCACCAGTGATTGGGGGACAGGGTGGGAGACCCAGTACTTC
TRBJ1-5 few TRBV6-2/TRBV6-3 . CASTARFQNSNQPQHF TGTGCCAGCACCGCCCGGTTCCAGAATAGCAATCAGCCCCAGCATTTT
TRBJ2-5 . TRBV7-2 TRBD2 CASSFGGGETQYF TGTGCCAGCAGCTTTGGCGGGGGAGAGACCCAGTACTTC
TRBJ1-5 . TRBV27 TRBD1 CASSKTGGAGYQPQHF TGTGCCAGCAGTAAGACAGGGGGCGCTGGGTATCAGCCCCAGCATTTT
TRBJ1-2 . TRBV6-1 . CASTSYREDSYGYTF TGTGCCAGCACCTCGTACAGGGAGGATTCCTATGGCTACACCTTC
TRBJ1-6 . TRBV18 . CASSPPSRALHF TGTGCCAGCTCACCACCATCCAGGGCCCTCCACTTT
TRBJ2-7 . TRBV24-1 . CATSDTGLYEQYF TGTGCCACCAGTGATACGGGGCTGTACGAGCAGTACTTC
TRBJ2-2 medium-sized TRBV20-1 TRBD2 CSAHLTSSGRAPGTGELFF TGCAGTGCTCACCTCACTTCTAGCGGGAGGGCCCCGGGCACCGGGGAGCTGTTTTTT
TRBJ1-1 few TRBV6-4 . CASRAESTPNTEAFF TGTGCCAGCAGAGCGGAATCGACGCCGAACACTGAAGCTTTCTTT
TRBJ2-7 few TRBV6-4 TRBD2 CASSDRASGSYEQYF TGTGCCAGCAGTGACCGGGCTAGCGGGAGCTACGAGCAGTACTTC
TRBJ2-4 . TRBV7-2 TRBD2 CASSPGLAGHIQYF TGTGCCAGCAGCCCCGGACTAGCGGGGCACATTCAGTACTTC
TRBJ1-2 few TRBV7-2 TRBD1 CASSLDRDYGYTF TGTGCCAGCAGCTTGGACAGGGACTATGGCTACACCTTC
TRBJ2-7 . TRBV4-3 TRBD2 CASSRGVSGDARGHEQYF TGCGCCAGCAGTCGAGGGGTAAGCGGGGATGCGCGGGGCCACGAGCAGTACTTC
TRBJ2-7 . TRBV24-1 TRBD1 CATSEGGTGRDEQYF TGTGCCACCAGTGAGGGCGGGACAGGGAGAGACGAGCAGTACTTC
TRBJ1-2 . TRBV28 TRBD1 CATERQGASGYTF TGTGCCACCGAGAGACAGGGGGCTTCTGGCTACACCTTC
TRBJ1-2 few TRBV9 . CASSVAGRDNYGYTF TGTGCCAGCAGCGTAGCGGGTCGGGACAACTATGGCTACACCTTC
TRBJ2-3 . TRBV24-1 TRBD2 CATSEGWGPLVAGVSTQYF TGTGCCACCAGTGAAGGTTGGGGACCACTGGTAGCGGGAGTGAGTACGCAGTATTTT
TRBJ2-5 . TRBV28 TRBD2 CASSLGLATAQETQYF TGTGCCAGCAGTTTAGGACTAGCGACAGCCCAAGAGACCCAGTACTTC
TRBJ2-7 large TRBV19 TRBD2 CASSLLGSGGSYEQYF TGTGCCAGTAGTCTGCTTGGGAGCGGGGGAAGCTACGAGCAGTACTTC
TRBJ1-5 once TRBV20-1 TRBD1 CSASGQGEGYSNQPQHF TGCAGTGCCTCGGGACAGGGTGAGGGGTATAGCAATCAGCCCCAGCATTTT
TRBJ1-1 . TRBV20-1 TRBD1 CSARETGGTEAFF TGCAGTGCTAGAGAGACAGGGGGAACTGAAGCTTTCTTT
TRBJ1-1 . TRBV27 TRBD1 CASSFSRIVTGGTEAFF TGTGCCAGCAGTTTTTCCCGTATAGTAACAGGGGGCACTGAAGCTTTCTTT
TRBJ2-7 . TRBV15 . CATSSTSGVRDEQYF TGTGCCACCAGCAGCACCTCAGGGGTTAGGGACGAGCAGTACTTC
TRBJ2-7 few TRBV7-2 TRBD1 CASSTRTGATYEQYF TGTGCCAGCAGCACCCGGACAGGCGCTACCTACGAGCAGTACTTC
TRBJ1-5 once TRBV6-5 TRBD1 CASSSPGQNRPQHF TGTGCCAGCAGTTCCCCGGGACAGAATCGGCCCCAGCATTTT
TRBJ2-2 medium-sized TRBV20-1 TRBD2 CSASKAGVPGELFF TGCAGTGCTAGTAAAGCGGGAGTTCCCGGGGAGCTGTTTTTT
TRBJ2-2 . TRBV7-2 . CASSLPHSRELFF TGTGCCAGCAGCCTCCCCCATTCCAGGGAGCTGTTTTTT
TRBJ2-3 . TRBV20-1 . CSARVLWGATDTQYF TGCAGTGCTAGAGTCTTATGGGGGGCCACAGATACGCAGTATTTT
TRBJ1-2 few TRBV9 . CASSVNFGYGYTF TGTGCCAGCAGCGTAAACTTCGGCTATGGCTACACCTTC